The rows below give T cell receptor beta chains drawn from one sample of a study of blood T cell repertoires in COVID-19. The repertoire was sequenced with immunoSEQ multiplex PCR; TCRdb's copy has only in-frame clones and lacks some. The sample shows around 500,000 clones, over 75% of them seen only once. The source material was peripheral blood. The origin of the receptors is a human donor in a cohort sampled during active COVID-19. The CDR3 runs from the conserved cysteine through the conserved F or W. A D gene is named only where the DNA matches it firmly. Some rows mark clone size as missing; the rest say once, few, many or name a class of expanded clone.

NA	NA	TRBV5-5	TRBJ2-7	TGTGCCAGCAGCGCGGGACTCTTGAACTCCTACGAGCAGTACTTC	CASSAGLLNSYEQYF
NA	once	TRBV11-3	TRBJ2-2	TGTGCCAGCAGCTTAGGCGACAGCACCGGGGAGCTGTTTTTT	CASSLGDSTGELFF
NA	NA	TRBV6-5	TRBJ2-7	TGTGCCAGCAGCGCCTCCGGGACAAAACTTTACGAGCAGTACTTC	CASSASGTKLYEQYF
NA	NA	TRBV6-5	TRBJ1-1	TGTGCCAGCAGCTCCCCGGCCCTGGGCGAAGCTTTCTTT	CASSSPALGEAFF
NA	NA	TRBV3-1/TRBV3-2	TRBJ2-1	TGTGCCAGCAGTTACTCAGGGGTTTACAATGAGCAGTTCTTC	CASSYSGVYNEQFF
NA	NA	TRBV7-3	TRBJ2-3	TGTGCCAGCAGCTTAAACGGCGGGAGCACAGATACGCAGTATTTT	CASSLNGGSTDTQYF
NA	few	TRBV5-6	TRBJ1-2	TGTGCCAGCAGCCTGGACGGGGGACGTCATAACTATGGCTACACCTTC	CASSLDGGRHNYGYTF
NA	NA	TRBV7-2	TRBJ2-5	TGTGCCAGCAGCTTAGCAAGGCCCCCCCAGGGAGAGACCCAGTACTTC	CASSLARPPQGETQYF
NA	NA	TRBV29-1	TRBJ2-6	TGCAGCGTTGAACCTGAGAACTCTGGGGCCAACGTCCTGACTTTC	CSVEPENSGANVLTF
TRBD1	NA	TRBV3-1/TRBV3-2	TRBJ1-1	TGTGCCAGCAGCCAAGCCAGACAGGGTGAAGCTTTCTTT	CASSQARQGEAFF
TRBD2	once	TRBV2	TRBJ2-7	TGTGCCAGCAGGACGGGAGGACCCTACGAGCAGTACTTC	CASRTGGPYEQYF
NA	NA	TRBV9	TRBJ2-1	TGTGCCAGCAGCGTAGCGGTAGACAATGAGCAGTTCTTC	CASSVAVDNEQFF
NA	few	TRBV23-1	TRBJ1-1	TGCGCCAGCCGTATACGGAGGACAGTTTGGAACACTGAAGCTTTCTTT	CASRIRRTVWNTEAFF
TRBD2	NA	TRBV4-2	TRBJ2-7	TGTGCCAGCAGCTTAAGAGGTGGGACTAGCGGGAGGGCCTCCTACGAGCAGTACTTC	CASSLRGGTSGRASYEQYF
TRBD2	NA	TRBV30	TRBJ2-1	TGTGCCTGGAGCGAAGCCCCCTTAGCGGGATTAACTCGCGAGCAGTTCTTC	CAWSEAPLAGLTREQFF
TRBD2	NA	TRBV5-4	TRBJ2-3	TGTGCCAGCACTCTGGACCTTAGCGGGAACACAGATACGCAGTATTTT	CASTLDLSGNTDTQYF
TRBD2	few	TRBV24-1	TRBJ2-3	TGTGCCACCAGTGATCCAGGGACTAGCGGGAGATCCACAGATACGCAGTATTTT	CATSDPGTSGRSTDTQYF
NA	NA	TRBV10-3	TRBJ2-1	TGTGCCATCAGTGAGTCAGGGGGGGAATTTCTGGTCCCCAACAATGAGCAGTTCTTC	CAISESGGEFLVPNNEQFF
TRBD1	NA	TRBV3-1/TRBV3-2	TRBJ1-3	TGTGCCAGCAGCCAAGATAGAGGAAACAGGGGGGGAAACACCATATATTTT	CASSQDRGNRGGNTIYF
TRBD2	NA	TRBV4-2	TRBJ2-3	TGTGCCAGCAGCCAAGAAGGGACTAGCGGGATAGATACGCAGTATTTT	CASSQEGTSGIDTQYF
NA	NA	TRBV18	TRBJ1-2	TGTGCCAGCTCACCTACACCAGGGTCTTCTAACTATGGCTACACCTTC	CASSPTPGSSNYGYTF
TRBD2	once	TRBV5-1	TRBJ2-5	TGCGCCAGCAGCTTGGCCCTAGCGGGGACGTACCAAGAGACCCAGTACTTC	CASSLALAGTYQETQYF
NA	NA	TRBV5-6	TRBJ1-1	TGTGCCAGCAGCCTCAGGGACACTGAAGCTTTCTTT	CASSLRDTEAFF
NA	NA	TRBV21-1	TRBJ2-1	TGTGCCAGCAGCAGACCTACTACGGAAGGCTCCTACAATGAGCAGTTCTTC	CASSRPTTEGSYNEQFF
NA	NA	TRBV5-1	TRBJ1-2	TGCGCCAGCAGCCCGGGACTGACAGCCTATGGCTACACCTTC	CASSPGLTAYGYTF
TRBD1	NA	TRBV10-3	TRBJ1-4	TGTGCCATCAGGGAATCCGGGACAGGGAATGAAAAACTGTTTTTT	CAIRESGTGNEKLFF
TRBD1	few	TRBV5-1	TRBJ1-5	TGCGCCAGCAGCTCCGGGACAGGGAATCAGCCCCAGCATTTT	CASSSGTGNQPQHF
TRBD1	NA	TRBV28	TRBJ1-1	TGTGCCAGCAGTCCCACGACAGGGGGAAAAACTGAAGCTTTCTTT	CASSPTTGGKTEAFF
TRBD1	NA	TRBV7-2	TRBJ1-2	TGTGCCAGCAGCTTAGGGCCGGGACAGGGGAGGGGAGACACCTTC	CASSLGPGQGRGDTF
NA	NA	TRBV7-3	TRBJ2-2	TGTGCCAGCAGGGGAGGAGGGGCCGTCGGCACCGGGGAGCTGTTTTTT	CASRGGGAVGTGELFF
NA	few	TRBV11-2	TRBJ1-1	TGTGCCAGCAGCTTCCAGGGAAGTACTGAAGCTTTCTTT	CASSFQGSTEAFF
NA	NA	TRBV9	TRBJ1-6	TGTGCCAGCAGCGAGACCGGAGATTCACCCCTCCACTTT	CASSETGDSPLHF
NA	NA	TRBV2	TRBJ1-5	TGTGCCAGCAGTGAACCGGCCAGGGAACGCAATCAGCCCCAGCATTTT	CASSEPARERNQPQHF
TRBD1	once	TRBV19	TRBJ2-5	TGTGCCAGTAGTATAATGGGACAGGGAGAGACCCAGTACTTC	CASSIMGQGETQYF
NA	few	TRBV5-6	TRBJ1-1	TGTGCCAGCAGCCCAAAAGAGCCCAGGGCAATAACTGAAGCTTTCTTT	CASSPKEPRAITEAFF
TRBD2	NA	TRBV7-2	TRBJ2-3	TGTGCCAGCAGCCCGAGACTAGCGGGACTTGCAGATACGCAGTATTTT	CASSPRLAGLADTQYF
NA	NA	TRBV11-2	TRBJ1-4	TGTGCCAGCAGCTTAGGGACGGGGAGTGAAAAACTGTTTTTT	CASSLGTGSEKLFF
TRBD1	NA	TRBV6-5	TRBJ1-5	TGTGCCACCGGACAGGTTAGCAATCAGCCCCAGCATTTT	CATGQVSNQPQHF
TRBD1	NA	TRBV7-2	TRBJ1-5	TGTGCCAGCAGCTTGGACAGGGATGGTCAGCCCCAGCATTTT	CASSLDRDGQPQHF
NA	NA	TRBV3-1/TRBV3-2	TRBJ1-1	TGTGCCAGCAGCCAAGCTACGGCAGGAGCTTTCTTT	CASSQATAGAFF
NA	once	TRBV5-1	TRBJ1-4	TGCGCCAGCAGCCCAGGGACTCTTTCGAAGGAAAAACTGTTTTTT	CASSPGTLSKEKLFF
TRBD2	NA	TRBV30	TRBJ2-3	TGTGCCTGGAGTGGAGGACTAGCGGGAGTACATGGGGGAATTTTAGATACGCAGTATTTT	CAWSGGLAGVHGGILDTQYF